The rows below give T cell receptor beta chains drawn from one sample of a study of blood T cell repertoires in COVID-19. Assay: immunoSEQ multiplex PCR; the TCRdb copy retains only in-frame clones and omits some. The table lists approximately 290,000 clones, 90% of them singletons. Material for sequencing was PBMCs or T cells enriched from blood (not recorded which). The receptor set was obtained from a woman between 18 and 29 years old with acute COVID-19. CDR3s include the opening cysteine and the closing phenylalanine or tryptophan. The order of the fields is CDR3 protein, CDR3 DNA, D gene, V gene, clone size, J gene. D genes are given only for firm matches. Expanded clones are given a class, and other clones once, few, many or no size at all.

CDR3aa: CASSGPPGTEENEKLFF
CDR3nt: TGTGCCAGCAGTGGACCGCCCGGGACTGAAGAAAATGAAAAACTGTTTTTT
d_gene: -
v_gene: TRBV28
abundance: -
j_gene: TRBJ1-4

CDR3aa: CASSYDRGIGKLFF
CDR3nt: TGTGCCAGCAGTTATGACAGGGGAATCGGAAAACTGTTTTTT
d_gene: TRBD1
v_gene: TRBV6-5
abundance: -
j_gene: TRBJ1-4

CDR3aa: CASSPDRARGYTF
CDR3nt: TGTGCCAGCAGCCCGGACAGGGCGAGGGGCTACACCTTC
d_gene: TRBD1
v_gene: TRBV5-8
abundance: -
j_gene: TRBJ1-2

CDR3aa: CAWSPPWPSYEQYF
CDR3nt: TGTGCCTGGAGTCCCCCCTGGCCCTCCTACGAGCAGTACTTC
d_gene: -
v_gene: TRBV30
abundance: -
j_gene: TRBJ2-7

CDR3aa: CAWSVGEYGYTF
CDR3nt: TGTGCCTGGAGTGTAGGAGAATATGGCTACACCTTC
d_gene: -
v_gene: TRBV30
abundance: -
j_gene: TRBJ1-2

CDR3aa: CASNLGGSGYTF
CDR3nt: TGTGCCAGCAACCTAGGGGGAAGTGGCTACACCTTC
d_gene: -
v_gene: TRBV28
abundance: -
j_gene: TRBJ1-2

CDR3aa: CASSYGTGGGETQYF
CDR3nt: TGTGCCAGCAGCTACGGGACAGGGGGCGGAGAGACCCAGTACTTC
d_gene: TRBD1
v_gene: TRBV5-4
abundance: -
j_gene: TRBJ2-5

CDR3aa: CASSVAVMGHQETQYF
CDR3nt: TGTGCCAGCAGCGTAGCCGTGATGGGGCACCAAGAGACCCAGTACTTC
d_gene: -
v_gene: TRBV9
abundance: once
j_gene: TRBJ2-5

CDR3aa: CASSLKTQGGRGLNYGYTF
CDR3nt: TGCGCCAGCAGCTTAAAAACACAGGGGGGAAGGGGACTTAACTATGGCTACACCTTC
d_gene: TRBD1
v_gene: TRBV5-1
abundance: -
j_gene: TRBJ1-2

CDR3aa: CATAGGSRSYEQYF
CDR3nt: TGTGCCACCGCAGGGGGCTCCCGCTCCTACGAGCAGTACTTC
d_gene: TRBD1
v_gene: TRBV24-1
abundance: -
j_gene: TRBJ2-7

CDR3aa: CATSDFVSQETQYF
CDR3nt: TGTGCCACCAGTGATTTTGTCAGTCAAGAGACCCAGTACTTC
d_gene: -
v_gene: TRBV24-1
abundance: -
j_gene: TRBJ2-5

CDR3aa: CASSHSGTGGDLAARGADTQYF
CDR3nt: TGTGCCAGCAGCCACTCGGGGACAGGGGGCGACCTGGCTGCTCGAGGGGCAGATACGCAGTATTTT
d_gene: TRBD1
v_gene: TRBV9
abundance: -
j_gene: TRBJ2-3

CDR3aa: CASSFRAGEETQYF
CDR3nt: TGTGCCAGCAGCTTCCGCGCGGGAGAAGAGACCCAGTACTTC
d_gene: TRBD2
v_gene: TRBV7-2
abundance: -
j_gene: TRBJ2-5

CDR3aa: CASSQTSGEYNEQFF
CDR3nt: TGTGCCAGCTCCCAGACTAGCGGAGAGTACAATGAGCAGTTCTTC
d_gene: TRBD2
v_gene: TRBV9
abundance: -
j_gene: TRBJ2-1

CDR3aa: CASTPSGIVTGELFF
CDR3nt: TGTGCCAGTACTCCTAGCGGGATTGTCACCGGGGAGCTGTTTTTT
d_gene: TRBD2
v_gene: TRBV3-1/TRBV3-2
abundance: few
j_gene: TRBJ2-2

CDR3aa: CASSLERQGRLGYTF
CDR3nt: TGCGCCAGCAGCTTGGAGAGACAGGGACGTCTGGGCTACACCTTC
d_gene: TRBD1
v_gene: TRBV5-1
abundance: few
j_gene: TRBJ1-2

CDR3aa: CASSPRGTGGVGDEQYF
CDR3nt: TGTGCCAGCAGCCCCCGAGGGACAGGGGGCGTGGGAGACGAGCAGTACTTC
d_gene: TRBD1
v_gene: TRBV5-4
abundance: -
j_gene: TRBJ2-7

CDR3aa: CASSGAGTGSVFNSPLHF
CDR3nt: TGTGCCAGCAGCGGGGCCGGGACAGGCAGTGTCTTTAATTCACCCCTCCACTTT
d_gene: TRBD1
v_gene: TRBV28
abundance: -
j_gene: TRBJ1-6

CDR3aa: CASSQWRDRINYGYTF
CDR3nt: TGTGCCAGCAGCCAATGGCGGGACAGGATTAACTATGGCTACACCTTC
d_gene: TRBD1
v_gene: TRBV16
abundance: once
j_gene: TRBJ1-2

CDR3aa: CASSGAGTSGKNEQFF
CDR3nt: TGTGCCAGCAGTGGAGCCGGGACTAGCGGGAAGAATGAGCAGTTCTTC
d_gene: TRBD2
v_gene: TRBV6-1
abundance: once
j_gene: TRBJ2-1

CDR3aa: CASSLVGQGTATNEKLFF
CDR3nt: TGCGCCAGCAGCTTGGTGGGACAGGGGACAGCAACTAATGAAAAACTGTTTTTT
d_gene: TRBD1
v_gene: TRBV5-1
abundance: -
j_gene: TRBJ1-4

CDR3aa: CASSLSSGTLSVNSPLHF
CDR3nt: TGTGCCAGCAGCTTATCCTCGGGAACCCTTTCCGTTAATTCACCCCTCCACTTT
d_gene: -
v_gene: TRBV7-2
abundance: once
j_gene: TRBJ1-6

CDR3aa: CASTGGGYTGELFF
CDR3nt: TGTGCCAGCACCGGAGGCGGATACACCGGGGAGCTGTTTTTT
d_gene: -
v_gene: TRBV9
abundance: -
j_gene: TRBJ2-2

CDR3aa: CASSLVPGGYEQYF
CDR3nt: TGTGCCAGCAGCTTAGTCCCAGGGGGGTACGAGCAGTACTTC
d_gene: -
v_gene: TRBV11-2
abundance: -
j_gene: TRBJ2-7

CDR3aa: CASSVGGSGLILGTDTQYF
CDR3nt: TGTGCCAGCAGCGTAGGGGGTAGCGGATTGATCCTAGGCACAGATACGCAGTATTTT
d_gene: -
v_gene: TRBV9
abundance: -
j_gene: TRBJ2-3

CDR3aa: CASSMPGAGANVLTF
CDR3nt: TGTGCCAGTAGTATGCCCGGGGCTGGGGCCAACGTCCTGACTTTC
d_gene: -
v_gene: TRBV19
abundance: -
j_gene: TRBJ2-6

CDR3aa: CASGSSLNYGYTF
CDR3nt: TGTGCCAGCGGGAGCTCTCTTAACTATGGCTACACCTTC
d_gene: -
v_gene: TRBV7-3
abundance: -
j_gene: TRBJ1-2

CDR3aa: CASSSGVPGEQYF
CDR3nt: TGCGCCAGCAGCTCAGGGGTCCCTGGCGAGCAGTACTTC
d_gene: -
v_gene: TRBV5-1
abundance: few
j_gene: TRBJ2-7

CDR3aa: CASSYAGGAGTEAFF
CDR3nt: TGTGCCAGCAGTTACGCGGGGGGAGCGGGGACTGAAGCTTTCTTT
d_gene: -
v_gene: TRBV6-5
abundance: once
j_gene: TRBJ1-1

CDR3aa: CASSVLQGRGANVLTF
CDR3nt: TGTGCCAGCAGCGTACTTCAGGGGCGAGGGGCCAACGTCCTGACTTTC
d_gene: -
v_gene: TRBV11-1
abundance: once
j_gene: TRBJ2-6

CDR3aa: CASSPRLYEQYF
CDR3nt: TGTGCCAGCAGCCCCAGACTGTACGAGCAGTACTTC
d_gene: -
v_gene: TRBV3-1/TRBV3-2
abundance: -
j_gene: TRBJ2-7

CDR3aa: CASSFVGGSYGYTF
CDR3nt: TGTGCCAGCAGTTTCGTAGGGGGATCCTATGGCTACACCTTC
d_gene: -
v_gene: TRBV28
abundance: -
j_gene: TRBJ1-2

CDR3aa: CAISGLASRAFF
CDR3nt: TGTGCCATCAGTGGACTTGCGAGCCGGGCTTTCTTT
d_gene: -
v_gene: TRBV10-3
abundance: -
j_gene: TRBJ1-1

CDR3aa: CASSLGSWGSGTEAFF
CDR3nt: TGTGCCAGCAGCTTAGGGTCCTGGGGCTCGGGCACTGAAGCTTTCTTT
d_gene: -
v_gene: TRBV11-1
abundance: -
j_gene: TRBJ1-1

CDR3aa: CAWTRTRDGGYTF
CDR3nt: TGTGCCTGGACCCGGACTAGGGACGGAGGCTACACCTTC
d_gene: -
v_gene: TRBV30
abundance: -
j_gene: TRBJ1-2

CDR3aa: CSVVPRGNTEAFF
CDR3nt: TGCAGCGTTGTACCTCGCGGGAATACTGAAGCTTTCTTT
d_gene: -
v_gene: TRBV29-1
abundance: -
j_gene: TRBJ1-1

CDR3aa: CASSGLAGEVDNEQFF
CDR3nt: TGTGCCAGCAGTGGGCTAGCGGGAGAGGTCGACAATGAGCAGTTCTTC
d_gene: TRBD2
v_gene: TRBV2
abundance: -
j_gene: TRBJ2-1

CDR3aa: CASSPDRRNTGELFF
CDR3nt: TGTGCCAGTAGTCCCGACAGGCGGAACACCGGGGAGCTGTTTTTT
d_gene: -
v_gene: TRBV19
abundance: -
j_gene: TRBJ2-2

CDR3aa: CATSDLTAGSTDTQYF
CDR3nt: TGTGCCACCAGTGATTTGACAGCGGGAAGCACAGATACGCAGTATTTT
d_gene: TRBD2
v_gene: TRBV24-1
abundance: once
j_gene: TRBJ2-3

CDR3aa: CASSQSYRGPGNTIYF
CDR3nt: TGTGCCAGCAGCCAATCGTACAGGGGGCCTGGAAACACCATATATTTT
d_gene: TRBD1
v_gene: TRBV3-1/TRBV3-2
abundance: -
j_gene: TRBJ1-3

CDR3aa: CASSWGTMSGYTF
CDR3nt: TGTGCCAGCAGTTGGGGGACTATGAGTGGCTACACCTTC
d_gene: -
v_gene: TRBV12-3/TRBV12-4
abundance: -
j_gene: TRBJ1-2

CDR3aa: CASSLDLAQTSGNTIYF
CDR3nt: TGTGCCAGCAGTTTAGATTTGGCACAGACCTCTGGAAACACCATATATTTT
d_gene: -
v_gene: TRBV28
abundance: -
j_gene: TRBJ1-3

CDR3aa: CASSFTSGAETQYF
CDR3nt: TGTGCCAGCAGTTTTACTAGTGGTGCGGAGACCCAGTACTTC
d_gene: -
v_gene: TRBV2
abundance: -
j_gene: TRBJ2-5

CDR3aa: CASSPPGQGLGDTEAFF
CDR3nt: TGTGCCAGCTCACCACCGGGACAGGGACTGGGAGACACTGAAGCTTTCTTT
d_gene: TRBD1
v_gene: TRBV18
abundance: -
j_gene: TRBJ1-1

CDR3aa: CASRPGLAGDAKLQSYNEQFF
CDR3nt: TGTGCCAGCAGACCGGGACTAGCGGGAGATGCAAAGCTGCAATCTTACAATGAGCAGTTCTTC
d_gene: TRBD2
v_gene: TRBV28
abundance: -
j_gene: TRBJ2-1

CDR3aa: CASSPSGTSVRTQYF
CDR3nt: TGTGCCAGCAGCCCTTCGGGGACTAGCGTACGGACCCAGTACTTC
d_gene: TRBD2
v_gene: TRBV3-1/TRBV3-2
abundance: once
j_gene: TRBJ2-5

CDR3aa: CASSRPGSPNTGELFF
CDR3nt: TGTGCCAGCAGCCGCCCAGGCAGCCCGAACACCGGGGAGCTGTTTTTT
d_gene: -
v_gene: TRBV14
abundance: -
j_gene: TRBJ2-2

CDR3aa: CASSPPGTANYGYTF
CDR3nt: TGTGCCAGCAGCCCACCGGGGACAGCTAACTATGGCTACACCTTC
d_gene: TRBD1
v_gene: TRBV7-9
abundance: -
j_gene: TRBJ1-2

CDR3aa: CASSSRSGNQPQHF
CDR3nt: TGTGCCAGCAGCTCCAGGTCCGGCAATCAGCCCCAGCATTTT
d_gene: -
v_gene: TRBV7-2
abundance: -
j_gene: TRBJ1-5

CDR3aa: CASSSRQGKAEKLFF
CDR3nt: TGTGCCAGCAGCTCTAGACAGGGCAAGGCTGAAAAACTGTTTTTT
d_gene: TRBD1
v_gene: TRBV14
abundance: -
j_gene: TRBJ1-4

CDR3aa: CASSLRDRDTEAFF
CDR3nt: TGTGCCAGCTCACTCCGGGACAGGGACACTGAAGCTTTCTTT
d_gene: TRBD1
v_gene: TRBV18
abundance: -
j_gene: TRBJ1-1

CDR3aa: CASSEQVYGYTF
CDR3nt: TGTGCCAGCAGTGAACAGGTATATGGCTACACCTTC
d_gene: -
v_gene: TRBV6-1
abundance: -
j_gene: TRBJ1-2

CDR3aa: CASSVVPAGAGEQYF
CDR3nt: TGTGCCAGCAGCGTAGTTCCAGCGGGAGCAGGTGAGCAGTACTTC
d_gene: TRBD2
v_gene: TRBV9
abundance: -
j_gene: TRBJ2-7

CDR3aa: CASSGGGEGNTIYF
CDR3nt: TGCGCCAGCAGCGGCGGGGGAGAGGGAAACACCATATATTTT
d_gene: -
v_gene: TRBV23-1
abundance: -
j_gene: TRBJ1-3

CDR3aa: CASSPPGMTGGDGYTF
CDR3nt: TGTGCCAGCTCACCACCGGGTATGACAGGGGGCGACGGCTACACCTTC
d_gene: TRBD1
v_gene: TRBV18
abundance: -
j_gene: TRBJ1-2

CDR3aa: CASSQSNPSGTRTDTQYF
CDR3nt: TGCGCCAGCAGTCAATCAAATCCTAGCGGGACGCGCACAGATACGCAGTATTTT
d_gene: TRBD2
v_gene: TRBV23-1
abundance: once
j_gene: TRBJ2-3

CDR3aa: CASSPDRGRTEAFF
CDR3nt: TGTGCCAGCAGCCCGGACAGGGGGCGGACTGAAGCTTTCTTT
d_gene: TRBD1
v_gene: TRBV3-1/TRBV3-2
abundance: -
j_gene: TRBJ1-1

CDR3aa: CASSIDGGLRAQHF
CDR3nt: TGTGCCAGTAGTATAGATGGGGGCCTTAGGGCCCAGCATTTT
d_gene: -
v_gene: TRBV19
abundance: -
j_gene: TRBJ1-5